This TCR beta chain was recovered during a study of blood T cell repertoires in COVID-19. Study-level background: Samples representing acute and convalescent COVID-19 were sourced from the United States, Italy and Spain. In each case, the material was cDNA or gDNA derived from T cells, B-cell-depleted T cells, or PBMCs.

Methods used by the authors: Amplification of reference gene primers was used by the study to estimate nucleated cell counts. Only in-frame clones appear in the TCRdb table, and some are missing; sequencing was by immunoSEQ multiplex PCR. The DNA was the basis for D and trimming; V, J and clone size are from that table. The data hold about 210,000 clones, with roughly 81% observed a single time. Sequencing input: peripheral blood. The source is a woman between 50 and 59 years old with active or convalescent COVID-19.

In nucleotides, the CDR3 is TGTGCCAGCAGACTCCCCTCGGGTAGCGGGGGGTCAACGAGCTCCTACAATGAGCAGTTCTTC. It translates to CASRLPSGSGGSTSSYNEQFF. The rearrangement joins TRBV2 to TRBJ2-1; 10 bases are a match to TRBD2. The CDR3 runs to 21 residues. The V gene's germline CDR1 is SNHLY and CDR2 FYNNEI. Losses at the gene ends were 6 bases for V and 0 bases for J; bases not matched to a gene: 20.